These 28 T cell receptor beta chains came from one sample sequenced in a study of PD-1 blockade in mismatch repair-deficient tumors (dated by TCRdb to the late 2010s). Library preparation was by the immunoSEQ multiplex PCR assay. Here the immuneACCESS table is served through TCRdb, limited to in-frame sequences with V and J called. Missing clones are a known gap in these copies; in checked studies unresolved V genes cover under half, and the rest lacks a known reason. The sample table holds 100,000 to 150,000 clones, of which about 88% were seen once. The ten largest account for approximately 13% of the sample. Specimen: peripheral blood, collected 44 weeks after starting pembrolizumab. Receptor source: an adult with mismatch repair-deficient cancer.

CDR3 DNA: TGTGCCAGCATGACTAGCGGGTATCGCTACGAGCAGTACTTC. Amino acid sequence: CASMTSGYRYEQYF. The chain links TRBV28 to TRBJ2-7; 10 nucleotides agree with TRBD2. Germline lookup yields CDR1 MDHEN and CDR2 SYDVKM. The CDR3 extends over 14 amino acids. V was clipped by 7 bases and J by 3 bases; unmatched bases: 6.

This chain joins TRBV10-3 and TRBJ1-1; 9 bases match TRBD1. Per the germline V gene, CDR1 is ENHRY and CDR2 is SYGVKD. The CDR3 runs 13 residues. Unmatched junction bases numbered 5, after V lost 7 bases and J lost 5 bases. CDR3 nucleotides: TGTGCCATCAAACAGGGGGCAAGTACTGAAGCTTTCTTT. The encoded protein is CAIKQGASTEAFF.

The chain has TRBV14 and TRBJ2-2, with TRBD2 identical over 10 bases. CDR1 and CDR2 (germline): SGHDN, FVKESK. The junction had 11 bases not matched to a gene; V was cut back by 4 bases and J by 6 bases. The CDR3 loop spans 17 amino acids. CDR3 region: CASSPTSGEVGAGELFF. For the CDR3, the DNA is TGTGCCAGCAGCCCCACTAGCGGGGAGGTAGGAGCCGGGGAGCTGTTTTTT.

V gene TRBV11-2 combines with J gene TRBJ2-1; D might be TRBD1 or TRBD2, each matching 5 bases. V was shortened by 8 bases and J by 0 bases, with 11 bases between the two germline ends. The CDR3 is 14 amino acids. The germline V gene encodes CDR1 SGHAT and CDR2 FQNNGV. CDR3: CASGTESSYNEQFF. CDR3 nucleotides: TGTGCCAGCGGGACGGAGAGCTCCTACAATGAGCAGTTCTTC.

This chain connects TRBV29-1 to TRBJ2-7, with a tentative D call TRBD1 (5 bases). Germline CDR1 and CDR2: SQVTM and ANQGSEA. The CDR3 is 12 amino acids. V dropped 5 bases and J dropped 9 bases, with 17 bases sitting between them. The CDR3 is CSVSGLDERQYF. In DNA form, the CDR3 reads TGCAGCGTTTCAGGGCTTGACGAGCGGCAGTACTTC.

Here the CDR3 DNA reads TGTGCCAGCACCCCCGAGTGGAGCCCGAATGAAAAACTGTTTTTT. Translation: CASTPEWSPNEKLFF. This chain uses TRBV2 with TRBJ1-4; no clear D gene. V was trimmed by 7 bases and J by 5 bases, leaving 17 bases between them. CDR1 SNHLY and CDR2 FYNNEI come from the germline V gene. This CDR3 region has 15 residues.

The chain couples TRBV28 to TRBJ2-7, with TRBD2 matching 8 bases. The CDR3 totals 18 residues. J lost 3 bases, V lost 3 bases, and 16 bases had no gene match. Germline CDR1 is MDHEN and CDR2 is SYDVKM. The CDR3 DNA follows: TGTGCCAGCAGTTTTGGTGGGCTAGCGGGTTTCGGGGGCTACGAGCAGTACTTC. This sequence encodes CASSFGGLAGFGGYEQYF.

This chain joins TRBV6-8 and TRBJ2-1, with a weak D call TRBD2 (6 bases). The CDR3 is made up of 16 amino acids. The ends were cut back, 2 bases at V and 0 bases at J, with 11 bases in the middle. Germline V gene lookup returns CDR1 MNHGY and CDR2 SAAAGT. The CDR3 DNA is TGTGCCAGCAGTTACATGGCGGGATACTCCTACAATGAGCAGTTCTTC. Its protein is CASSYMAGYSYNEQFF.

CDR3 loop: CASSFAALSYEQYF. The CDR3 coding sequence is TGTGCCAGCAGTTTTGCCGCGCTCTCCTACGAGCAGTACTTC. The chain joins TRBV27 to TRBJ2-7; D is unclear. The germline gives CDR1 MNHEY, CDR2 SMNVEV (reference sequence). V was clipped by 3 bases and J by 0 bases, with 9 bases between them. The CDR3 is made up of 14 amino acids.

This clone was recorded once. The rearrangement joins TRBV11-3 to TRBJ2-1, with D tentatively TRBD1 or TRBD2 (7 bases each). V was trimmed by 5 bases and J by 6 bases, leaving 23 bases between them. From germline, CDR1 is SGHNT and CDR2 YENEEA. The CDR3 has 17 amino acids. The chain's CDR3 is CASSPGGGRSRGNEQFF. CDR3 coding DNA: TGTGCCAGCAGCCCAGGGGGAGGGCGAAGCCGTGGCAATGAGCAGTTCTTC. Drawing the rest from reference TRBV11-3 and TRBJ2-1, the complete variable domain is EAGVVQSPRYKIIEKKQPVAFWCNPISGHNTLYWYLQNLGQGPELLIRYENEEAVDDSQLPKDRFSAERLKGVDSTLKIQPAELGDSAVYLCASSPGGGRSRGNEQFFGPGTRLTVL.

The chain combines TRBV18 with TRBJ1-5; 9 bases are a match to TRBD1. The CDR3 totals 15 residues. Germline V gene data show CDR1 as KGHSH and CDR2 as LQKENI. The junction had 6 bases not matched to a gene; V was cut back by 2 bases and J by 7 bases. The CDR3 region has the DNA TGTGCCAGCTCACCAGGACAGGGGCTAGGACAGCCCCAGCATTTT. This gives the protein CASSPGQGLGQPQHF.

V gene TRBV5-6 combines with J gene TRBJ1-5; tentative D call: TRBD1 (5 bases). Trimming removed 6 bases at V and 2 bases at J, with 12 bases between. CDR3 length: 14 residues. Germline CDR1 reads SGHDT; CDR2 reads YYEEEE. The chain's CDR3 is CASTNWGGNQPQHF. In nucleotides, the CDR3 is TGTGCCAGCACCAACTGGGGGGGCAATCAGCCCCAGCATTTT.

This sequence joins TRBV7-9 and TRBJ2-7, with D perhaps matching TRBD1 or TRBD2 (6 bases each). The V end was cut by 5 bases, the J end by 1 base, with 18 bases between. From germline, CDR1 is SEHNR and CDR2 FQNEAQ (reference sequence). The CDR3 loop spans 16 amino acids. The CDR3 DNA reads TGTGCCAGCAGCCTGTGGAGGGGGAGGATTTCCTACGAGCAGTACTTC. It is translated as CASSLWRGRISYEQYF.

The chain recombines TRBV5-1 with TRBJ2-5; D possibly corresponds to TRBD1 (5 bases). Per germline, CDR1 SGHRS and CDR2 YFSETQ. The V end was cut by 4 bases, the J end by 0 bases, with 10 bases between. The CDR3 runs 14 residues. CDR3 nucleotides: TGCGCCAGCAGCCCCGCAGGGTACCAAGAGACCCAGTACTTC. The encoded protein is CASSPAGYQETQYF.

This rearrangement joins TRBV6-5 to TRBJ1-1, with unresolved D. This CDR3 contains 13 residues. Germline values: CDR1 MNHEY, CDR2 SVGAGI. The V end was cut by 8 bases, the J end by 0 bases, with 10 bases between. The DNA for the CDR3 is TGTGCCAGCGGTCGCGCCATGAACACTGAAGCTTTCTTT. This encodes CASGRAMNTEAFF.

The genes are TRBV7-9 and TRBJ2-1; 13 bases are shared with TRBD2. The CDR3 is 17 residues long. CDR1 is SEHNR and CDR2 is FQNEAQ in the germline V gene (reference sequence). V lost 5 bases and J lost 0; bases outside the gene matches: 4. The CDR3 reads CASSPRTSGSSYNEQFF. The DNA of the CDR3 is TGTGCCAGCAGCCCTCGGACTAGCGGGAGCTCCTACAATGAGCAGTTCTTC.

The CDR3: CASSYGTGTEAFF. DNA for the CDR3: TGTGCCAGCAGCTACGGGACAGGGACTGAAGCTTTCTTT. J is TRBJ1-1 and V is TRBV28; 9 nucleotides match TRBD1. The CDR3 covers 13 residues. After removal of 6 bases from V and 5 bases from J, the junction contained 4 bases not matched to a gene. Germline lookup yields CDR1 MDHEN and CDR2 SYDVKM.

The rearrangement uses TRBV6-5 and TRBJ2-6; no firm D call. V dropped 5 bases and J dropped 0 bases, with 8 bases sitting between them. The germline CDR1 and CDR2 sequences are MNHEY and SVGAGI. The CDR3 has 15 amino acids. CDR3 amino acids: CASSQTSSGANVLTF. CDR3 in DNA: TGTGCCAGCAGTCAGACCAGCTCTGGGGCCAACGTCCTGACTTTC.

The rearrangement links TRBV6-5 to TRBJ2-7; possibly TRBD2 for D (5 bases). V was cut by 5 bases and J by 0 bases, with 11 bases left in between. Germline lookup yields CDR1 MNHEY and CDR2 SVGAGI. The CDR3 covers 14 residues. Here the CDR3 DNA reads TGTGCCAGCAGTCCTAGCTGGAGCTCCTACGAGCAGTACTTC. Translation gives CASSPSWSSYEQYF.

This chain links TRBV11-2 with TRBJ2-1, with 8 bases lining up with TRBD2. CDR3 length equals 16 residues. The germline V gene has CDR1 SGHAT and CDR2 FQNNGV. J lost 9 bases, V lost 1 base, and 11 bases had no gene match. CDR3 in DNA: TGTGCCAGCAGCTTAGGTTCCCGCGGACTAGCTAGTGAGCAGTTCTTC. Translating it yields CASSLGSRGLASEQFF.

J is TRBJ2-3 and V is TRBV25-1; 12 bases are shared with TRBD1. Germline trimming cut 7 bases from V and 3 bases from J; bases unmatched to any gene: 5. Germline V CDR1 and CDR2: MGHDK, SYGVNS. This CDR3 region has 15 residues. This CDR3 is CASTGQGALTDTQYF. The DNA for the CDR3 is TGTGCCAGCACGGGACAGGGGGCTTTGACAGATACGCAGTATTTT.

This chain links TRBV5-4 with TRBJ2-5, with D possibly TRBD1 on 6 matching bases. Germline V gene lookup returns CDR1 SGHNT and CDR2 YYREEE (reference sequence). The germline V and J ends were trimmed by 3 bases and 1 base, with 10 bases remaining between them. This CDR3 has 14 amino acids. This CDR3 reads CASSSGGTQETQYF. The CDR3 DNA follows: TGTGCCAGCAGCTCTGGGGGCACCCAAGAGACCCAGTACTTC.

The chain has TRBV30 and TRBJ1-2, with D possibly being TRBD1 (6 bases). V lost 3 bases to trimming and J lost 4 bases, with 9 bases between them. This CDR3 spans 12 amino acids. CDR1 is GTSNPN, CDR2 SVGIG, per germline (reference sequence). The DNA of the CDR3 is TGTGCCTGGAGGGGGGCCTCCTATGGCTACACCTTC. It yields the protein CAWRGASYGYTF.

The gene calls are TRBV6-1 and TRBJ2-1; the D call may be TRBD1 or TRBD2 (5 bases each). V lost 7 bases and J 3 bases, leaving 13 bases between the germline ends. This CDR3 is 14 amino acids long. The germline CDR1 and CDR2 sequences are MNHNS and SASEGT. The DNA of the CDR3 is TGTGCCAGCACCGCAAAGAGGGGCTACAATGAGCAGTTCTTC. Amino acid sequence: CASTAKRGYNEQFF.

A single count supports this clone. This sequence joins TRBV13 and TRBJ2-1; D uncertain. Trimming cost V 5 bases and J 7 bases, with 6 bases left between them. The CDR3 runs to 11 residues. From germline, CDR1 is PRHDT and CDR2 FYEKMQ (reference sequence). This CDR3 reads CASSTTNEQFF. Written as DNA, the CDR3 is TGTGCCAGCAGCACTACGAATGAGCAGTTCTTC. The full variable domain, completed using reference TRBV13 and TRBJ2-1, is AAGVIQSPRHLIKEKRETATLKCYPIPRHDTVYWYQQGPGQDPQFLISFYEKMQSDKGSIPDRFSAQQFSDYHSELNMSSLELGDSALYFCASSTTNEQFFGPGTRLTVL.

This chain connects TRBV4-2 to TRBJ1-4; 7 bases map to TRBD1. Trimming cost V 0 bases and J 7 bases; bases outside gene matches: 5. CDR3 length equals 15 residues. Germline V gene sequence: CDR1 LGHNA, CDR2 YNFKEQ. The CDR3 is CASSQERGRGEKLFF. The CDR3 DNA is TGTGCCAGCAGCCAAGAAAGGGGGCGCGGTGAAAAACTGTTTTTT.

The J gene is TRBJ2-1, the V gene TRBV7-2, with 12 bases aligning to TRBD2. This CDR3 is 16 amino acids long. Germline V gene data show CDR1 as SGHTA and CDR2 as FQGNSA. J gave up 4 bases and V 1 base, and 2 bases lay outside the gene matches. The CDR3 nucleotides read TGTGCCAGCAGCTTAGGGCTAGCGGGAGGGTACAATGAGCAGTTCTTC. Protein: CASSLGLAGGYNEQFF.

The chain employs TRBV21-1 and TRBJ2-1; TRBD2, the table's D call, was not compared with the DNA. TRBV21-1 is labeled a pseudogene. The CDR3 loop spans 16 amino acids. Here the CDR3 DNA reads TGTGCCAGCAGCAAGACCCCGGGAATACTATTGGATGAGCAGTTCTTC. Protein sequence: CASSKTPGILLDEQFF.